The rows below give T cell receptor beta chains drawn from one sample of a study of T cell responses to AZD1222 COVID-19 vaccine. This table comes from immunoSEQ multiplex PCR, and its TCRdb copy is limited to in-frame clones, with some not included. The sample records roughly 93,000 clones, roughly 90% being singletons. Here the sequenced sample was peripheral blood, taken on day 0 of AZD1222 vaccination. These receptors were taken from an adult in good health. Both conserved end residues are part of each CDR3. The D gene is left open where the match is weak. For some rows the clone size is stated as once, few or many, or as a class when expanded; others skip it.

size: .; length: 15; J: TRBJ2-2; D: TRBD1; V: TRBV11-3; CDR3: CASSPRDRAPGELFF; DNA: TGTGCCAGCAGCCCCCGGGACAGGGCTCCCGGGGAGCTGTTTTTT
size: .; length: 11; J: TRBJ2-1; D: .; V: TRBV29-1; CDR3: CSGRGYNEQFF; DNA: TGCAGCGGCAGGGGTTACAATGAGCAGTTCTTC
size: .; length: 16; J: TRBJ2-3; D: TRBD1; V: TRBV11-2; CDR3: CASTAQGGRSTDTQYF; DNA: TGTGCCAGCACCGCCCAAGGGGGCAGAAGCACAGATACGCAGTATTTT
size: .; length: 13; J: TRBJ2-7; D: .; V: TRBV3-1/TRBV3-2; CDR3: CASSPDSRYEQYF; DNA: TGTGCCAGCAGCCCTGATTCCAGGTACGAGCAGTACTTC
size: once; length: 13; J: TRBJ2-7; D: .; V: TRBV5-4; CDR3: CASSLAGFGEQYF; DNA: TGTGCCAGCAGCTTGGCAGGGTTCGGCGAGCAGTACTTC
size: .; length: 13; J: TRBJ1-1; D: .; V: TRBV7-9; CDR3: CASSSQTNTEAFF; DNA: TGTGCCAGCAGTTCACAGACAAACACTGAAGCTTTCTTT
size: .; length: 14; J: TRBJ2-5; D: TRBD2; V: TRBV19; CDR3: CASGLAGARETQYF; DNA: TGTGCCAGTGGACTAGCGGGAGCCCGAGAGACCCAGTACTTC
size: .; length: 18; J: TRBJ1-5; D: TRBD1; V: TRBV29-1; CDR3: CSVEWQGASRGGNQPQHF; DNA: TGCAGCGTTGAATGGCAGGGGGCGTCGAGAGGTGGCAATCAGCCCCAGCATTTT
size: .; length: 15; J: TRBJ2-3; D: .; V: TRBV3-1/TRBV3-2; CDR3: CASSQVGGRTDTQYF; DNA: TGTGCCAGCAGCCAAGTGGGCGGGCGCACAGATACGCAGTATTTT
size: .; length: 18; J: TRBJ1-5; D: .; V: TRBV7-6; CDR3: CASSLVRGDQLSNQPQHF; DNA: TGTGCCAGCAGCTTAGTCCGCGGGGACCAACTTAGCAATCAGCCCCAGCATTTT
size: .; length: 12; J: TRBJ2-7; D: .; V: TRBV3-1/TRBV3-2; CDR3: CASSQDPSVQYF; DNA: TGTGCCAGCAGCCAAGATCCTTCAGTGCAGTACTTC
size: .; length: 15; J: TRBJ1-5; D: .; V: TRBV5-8; CDR3: CASSQGGYGNQPQHF; DNA: TGTGCCAGCAGCCAAGGGGGGTACGGCAATCAGCCCCAGCATTTT
size: .; length: 16; J: TRBJ2-7; D: TRBD2; V: TRBV19; CDR3: CASSIDPGGSAYEQYF; DNA: TGTGCCAGTAGTATAGATCCGGGAGGATCGGCCTACGAGCAGTACTTC
size: .; length: 15; J: TRBJ2-7; D: TRBD1; V: TRBV2; CDR3: CASSYRRTRGNEQYF; DNA: TGTGCCAGCAGTTACAGGAGGACCAGGGGGAACGAGCAGTACTTC
size: .; length: 16; J: TRBJ2-7; D: TRBD1; V: TRBV29-1; CDR3: CSVEGAPGQGVYEQYF; DNA: TGCAGCGTTGAAGGCGCCCCGGGACAGGGGGTGTACGAGCAGTACTTC
size: once; length: 15; J: TRBJ2-5; D: .; V: TRBV5-1; CDR3: CASSLAPSSGETQYF; DNA: TGCGCCAGCAGCTTGGCCCCTAGTTCTGGGGAGACCCAGTACTTC
size: .; length: 13; J: TRBJ1-1; D: .; V: TRBV12-3/TRBV12-4; CDR3: CASSLGPNTEAFF; DNA: TGTGCCAGCAGTTTGGGTCCGAACACTGAAGCTTTCTTT
size: .; length: 14; J: TRBJ1-5; D: TRBD1; V: TRBV28; CDR3: CASSLWGQYQPQHF; DNA: TGTGCCAGCAGTTTATGGGGACAGTATCAGCCCCAGCATTTT
size: .; length: 13; J: TRBJ2-7; D: TRBD2; V: TRBV19; CDR3: CASSSGTTYEQYF; DNA: TGTGCCAGTAGTTCCGGGACTACCTACGAGCAGTACTTC
size: .; length: 18; J: TRBJ2-1; D: TRBD2; V: TRBV3-1/TRBV3-2; CDR3: CASSPGLAGVPLGNEQFF; DNA: TGTGCCAGCAGCCCCGGACTAGCGGGAGTTCCCCTAGGAAATGAGCAGTTCTTC
size: once; length: 14; J: TRBJ1-1; D: .; V: TRBV7-8; CDR3: CASSLSRGHGEAFF; DNA: TGTGCCAGCAGCTTATCTCGGGGGCACGGTGAAGCTTTCTTT
size: .; length: 13; J: TRBJ1-2; D: .; V: TRBV4-3; CDR3: CASSQGQDYGYTF; DNA: TGCGCCAGCAGCCAAGGACAGGACTATGGCTACACCTTC
size: .; length: 13; J: TRBJ2-7; D: TRBD1; V: TRBV11-2; CDR3: CASSRDSSYEQYF; DNA: TGTGCCAGCAGCAGGGACAGCTCCTACGAGCAGTACTTC
size: .; length: 15; J: TRBJ2-7; D: TRBD2; V: TRBV18; CDR3: CASSPPSGASYEQYF; DNA: TGTGCCAGCTCACCCCCTAGCGGAGCATCCTACGAGCAGTACTTC
size: once; length: 13; J: TRBJ1-5; D: .; V: TRBV30; CDR3: CAWSDGLDQPQHF; DNA: TGTGCCTGGAGTGACGGGTTGGATCAGCCCCAGCATTTT
size: .; length: 17; J: TRBJ1-5; D: .; V: TRBV19; CDR3: CASNMGPGQGSNQPQHF; DNA: TGTGCCAGTAATATGGGGCCGGGACAAGGTAGCAATCAGCCCCAGCATTTT
size: .; length: 16; J: TRBJ2-5; D: TRBD1; V: TRBV28; CDR3: CASSLWGQGKGETQYF; DNA: TGTGCCAGCAGTTTATGGGGACAGGGGAAGGGAGAGACCCAGTACTTC